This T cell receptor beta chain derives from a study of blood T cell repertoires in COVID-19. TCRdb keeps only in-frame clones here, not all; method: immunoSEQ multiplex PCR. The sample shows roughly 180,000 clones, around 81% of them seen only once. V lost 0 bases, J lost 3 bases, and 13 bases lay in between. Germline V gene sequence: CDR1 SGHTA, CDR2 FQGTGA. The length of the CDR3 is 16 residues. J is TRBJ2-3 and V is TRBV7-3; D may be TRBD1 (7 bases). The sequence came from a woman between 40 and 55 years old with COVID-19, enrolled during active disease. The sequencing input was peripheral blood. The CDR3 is CASSLTSGGRTDTQYF. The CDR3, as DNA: TGTGCCAGCAGCTTAACGTCAGGGGGGAGAACAGATACGCAGTATTTT. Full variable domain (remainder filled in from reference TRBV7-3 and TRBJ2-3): GAGVSQTPSNKVTEKGKYVELRCDPISGHTALYWYRQSLGQGPEFLIYFQGTGAADDSGLPNDRFFAVRPEGSVSTLKIQRTERGDSAVYLCASSLTSGGRTDTQYFGPGTRLTVL.